This T cell receptor beta chain was observed in a study of T cell changes during pregnancy in multiple sclerosis (dated by TCRdb to 2018 to 2020). Background for the entire study: The study looked at changes in the T cell repertoire across pregnancy in women with multiple sclerosis.

Concerning this clone: Its antigen is currently not known. No base quality information exists; no much larger clone differs at one position.

Libraries were prepared through the immunoSEQ multiplex PCR assay. Here the immuneACCESS table is served through TCRdb, limited to in-frame sequences with V and J called. Missing clones are a known gap in these copies; in checked studies unresolved V genes cover under half, and the rest lacks a known reason. The sample table records some 28,000 clones; 75% to 95% of these occur just once. Around 6.2% of the sample comes from the top ten. The receptor was isolated from a female donor with multiple sclerosis, enrolled in a pregnancy study. This specimen consisted of CD8+ T cells from peripheral blood mononuclear cells, obtained before pregnancy.

The nucleotides read TGTGCCAGCAGCTTGAGCAGCGGGAGGGCCTACGAGCAGTACTTC. Its translation reads: CASSLSSGRAYEQYF. The chain joins TRBV7-2 to TRBJ2-7; 10 bases in the junction line up with TRBD2. The CDR3 numbers 15 residues from cysteine through phenylalanine. Just the 45-base CDR3 DNA is kept, in frame starting at base 1. The germline V gene provides CDR1 SGHTA and CDR2 FQGNSA. The germline V end is reduced by 3 bases and the J end by 2 bases; junction bases left unmatched: 4.